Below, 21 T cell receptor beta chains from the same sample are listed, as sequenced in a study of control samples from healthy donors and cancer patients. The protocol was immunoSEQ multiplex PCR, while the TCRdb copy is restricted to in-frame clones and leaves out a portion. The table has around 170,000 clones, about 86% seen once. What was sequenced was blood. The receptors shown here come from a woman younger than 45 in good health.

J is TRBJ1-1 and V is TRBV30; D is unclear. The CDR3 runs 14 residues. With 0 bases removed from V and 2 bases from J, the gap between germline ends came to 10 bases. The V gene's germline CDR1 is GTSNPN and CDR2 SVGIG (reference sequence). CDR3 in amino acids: CAWSVRGYNTEAFF. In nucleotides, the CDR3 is TGTGCCTGGAGTGTACGCGGGTACAACACTGAAGCTTTCTTT.

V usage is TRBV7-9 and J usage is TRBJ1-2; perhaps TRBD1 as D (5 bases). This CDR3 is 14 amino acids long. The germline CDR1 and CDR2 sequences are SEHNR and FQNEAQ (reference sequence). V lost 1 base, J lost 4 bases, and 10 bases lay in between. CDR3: CASSLGGRFYGYTF. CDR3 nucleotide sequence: TGTGCCAGCAGCTTAGGGGGCAGGTTCTATGGCTACACCTTC.

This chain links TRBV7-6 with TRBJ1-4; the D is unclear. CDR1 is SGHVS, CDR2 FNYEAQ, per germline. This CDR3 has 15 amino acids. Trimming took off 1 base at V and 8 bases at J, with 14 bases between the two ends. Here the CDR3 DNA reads TGTGCCAGCAGCTTAGGTGGGGTCATCAACGAAAAACTGTTTTTT. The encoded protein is CASSLGGVINEKLFF.

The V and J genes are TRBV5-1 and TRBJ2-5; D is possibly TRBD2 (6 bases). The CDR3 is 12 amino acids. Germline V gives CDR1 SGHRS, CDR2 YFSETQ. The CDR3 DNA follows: TGCGCTGGTTGGGGGGAGCGAGAGACCCAGTACTTC. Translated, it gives CAGWGERETQYF. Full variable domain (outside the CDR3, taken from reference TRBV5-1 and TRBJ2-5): KAGVTQTPRYLIKTRGQQVTLSCSPISGHRSVSWYQQTPGQGLQFLFEYFSETQRNKGNFPGRFSGRQFSNSRSEMNVSTLELGDSALYLCAGWGERETQYFGPGTRLLVL.

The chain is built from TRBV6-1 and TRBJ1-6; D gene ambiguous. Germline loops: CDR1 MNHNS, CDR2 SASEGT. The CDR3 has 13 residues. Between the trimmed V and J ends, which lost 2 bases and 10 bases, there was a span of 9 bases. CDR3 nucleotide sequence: TGTGCCAGCAGTGAATCGGGTCGATCACCCCTCCACTTT. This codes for CASSESGRSPLHF.

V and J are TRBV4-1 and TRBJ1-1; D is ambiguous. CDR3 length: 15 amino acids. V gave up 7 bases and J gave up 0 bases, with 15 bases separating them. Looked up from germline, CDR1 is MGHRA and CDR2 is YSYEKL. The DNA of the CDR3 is TGCGCCAGCACCCGGGCGGGGTCGATGAACACTGAAGCTTTCTTT. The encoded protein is CASTRAGSMNTEAFF.

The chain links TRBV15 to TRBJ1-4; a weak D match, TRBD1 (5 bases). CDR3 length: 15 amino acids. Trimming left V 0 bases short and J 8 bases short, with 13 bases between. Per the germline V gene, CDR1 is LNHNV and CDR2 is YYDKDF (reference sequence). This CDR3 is CATSRDGDPSEKLFF. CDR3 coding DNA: TGTGCCACCAGCAGAGATGGGGACCCCTCCGAAAAACTGTTTTTT. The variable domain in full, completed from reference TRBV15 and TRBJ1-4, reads DAMVIQNPRYQVTQFGKPVTLSCSQTLNHNVMYWYQQKSSQAPKLLFHYYDKDFNNEADTPDNFQSRRPNTSFCFLDIRSPGLGDTAMYLCATSRDGDPSEKLFFGSGTQLSVL.

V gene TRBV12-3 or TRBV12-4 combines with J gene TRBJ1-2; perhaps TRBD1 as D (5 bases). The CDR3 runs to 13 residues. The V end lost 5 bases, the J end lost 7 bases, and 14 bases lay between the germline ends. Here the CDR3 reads CASSAQGRSGYTF. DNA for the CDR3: TGTGCCAGCAGTGCTCAGGGTCGGAGTGGCTACACCTTC.

This CDR3 reads CASSHGLAGAHEQYF. The CDR3, as DNA: TGTGCCAGCAGCCATGGACTAGCGGGAGCCCACGAGCAGTACTTC. The V and J genes are TRBV28 and TRBJ2-7; 13 bases map to TRBD2. Germline V gene sequence: CDR1 MDHEN, CDR2 SYDVKM. V was pared by 6 bases and J by 5 bases, with 7 bases of the junction left unmatched. The CDR3 sequence is 15 residues long. The whole variable domain, filled in from reference TRBV28 and TRBJ2-7, reads DVKVTQSSRYLVKRTGEKVFLECVQDMDHENMFWYRQDPGLGLRLIYFSYDVKMKEKGDIPEGYSVSREKKERFSLILESASTNQTSMYLCASSHGLAGAHEQYFGPGTRLTVT.

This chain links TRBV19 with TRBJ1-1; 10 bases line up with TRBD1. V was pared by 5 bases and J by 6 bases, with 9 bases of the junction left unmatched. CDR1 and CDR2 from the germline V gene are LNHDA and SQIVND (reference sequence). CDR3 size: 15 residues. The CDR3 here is CASSPRGQGWPEAFF. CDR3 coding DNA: TGTGCCAGTAGTCCCCGGGGACAGGGGTGGCCTGAAGCTTTCTTT.

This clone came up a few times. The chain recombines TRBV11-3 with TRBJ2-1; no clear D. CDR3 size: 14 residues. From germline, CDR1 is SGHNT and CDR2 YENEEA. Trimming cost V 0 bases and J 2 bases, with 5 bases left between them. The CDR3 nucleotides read TGTGCCAGCAGCTTAGAGGGAACCTACAATGAGCAGTTCTTC. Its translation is CASSLEGTYNEQFF.

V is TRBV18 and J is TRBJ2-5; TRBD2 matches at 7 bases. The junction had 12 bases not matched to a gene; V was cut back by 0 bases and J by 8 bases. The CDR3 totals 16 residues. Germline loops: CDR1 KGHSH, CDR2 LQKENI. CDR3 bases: TGTGCCAGCTCACCACCCTCTAGCGGCCATAAGGGTACCCAGTACTTC. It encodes CASSPPSSGHKGTQYF.

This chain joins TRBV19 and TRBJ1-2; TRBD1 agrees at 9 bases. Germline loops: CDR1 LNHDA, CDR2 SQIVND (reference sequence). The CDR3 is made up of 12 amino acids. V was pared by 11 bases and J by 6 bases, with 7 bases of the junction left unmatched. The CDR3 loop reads CAGYRGLNGYTF. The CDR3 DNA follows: TGTGCCGGATACAGGGGGCTGAATGGCTACACCTTC.

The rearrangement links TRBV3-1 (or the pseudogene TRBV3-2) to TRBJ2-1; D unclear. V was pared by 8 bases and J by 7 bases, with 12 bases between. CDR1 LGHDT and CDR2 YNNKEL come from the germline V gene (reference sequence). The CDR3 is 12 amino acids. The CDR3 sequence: CASSRGRNEQFF. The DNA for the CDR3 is TGTGCCAGCTCCCGTGGCCGGAATGAGCAGTTCTTC.

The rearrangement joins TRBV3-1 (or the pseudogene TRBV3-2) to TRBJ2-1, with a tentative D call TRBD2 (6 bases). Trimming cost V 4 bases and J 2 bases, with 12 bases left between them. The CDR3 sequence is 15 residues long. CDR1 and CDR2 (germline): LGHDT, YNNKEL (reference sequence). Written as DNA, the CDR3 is TGTGCCAGCAGCCGGTCAGCGGGCCCCTACAATGAGCAGTTCTTC. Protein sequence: CASSRSAGPYNEQFF.

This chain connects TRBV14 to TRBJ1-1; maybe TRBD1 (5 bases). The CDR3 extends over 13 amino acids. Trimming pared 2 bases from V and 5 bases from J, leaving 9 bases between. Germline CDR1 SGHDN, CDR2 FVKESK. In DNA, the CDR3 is TGTGCCAGCAGCCAACGGGGGAGGACTGAAGCTTTCTTT. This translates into CASSQRGRTEAFF.

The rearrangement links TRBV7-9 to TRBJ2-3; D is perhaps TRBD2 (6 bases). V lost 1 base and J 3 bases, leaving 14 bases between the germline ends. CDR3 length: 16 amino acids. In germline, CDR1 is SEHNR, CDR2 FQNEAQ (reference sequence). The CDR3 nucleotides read TGTGCCAGCAGCTTAGTGCCAGGCCGGGGGACAGATACGCAGTATTTT. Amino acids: CASSLVPGRGTDTQYF.

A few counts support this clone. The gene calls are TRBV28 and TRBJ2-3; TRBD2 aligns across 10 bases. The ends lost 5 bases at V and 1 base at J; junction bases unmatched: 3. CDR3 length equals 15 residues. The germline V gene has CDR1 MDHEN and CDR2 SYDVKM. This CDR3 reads CASSRTSGRTDTQYF. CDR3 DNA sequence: TGTGCCAGCAGTCGGACTAGCGGCCGCACAGATACGCAGTATTTT. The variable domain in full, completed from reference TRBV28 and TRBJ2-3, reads DVKVTQSSRYLVKRTGEKVFLECVQDMDHENMFWYRQDPGLGLRLIYFSYDVKMKEKGDIPEGYSVSREKKERFSLILESASTNQTSMYLCASSRTSGRTDTQYFGPGTRLTVL.

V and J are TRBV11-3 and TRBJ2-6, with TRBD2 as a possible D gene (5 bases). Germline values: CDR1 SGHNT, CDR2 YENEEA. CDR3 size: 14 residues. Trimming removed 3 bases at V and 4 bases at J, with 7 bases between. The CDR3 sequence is CASSLRAGANVLTF. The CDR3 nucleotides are TGTGCCAGCAGCTTGCGGGCAGGGGCCAACGTCCTGACTTTC.

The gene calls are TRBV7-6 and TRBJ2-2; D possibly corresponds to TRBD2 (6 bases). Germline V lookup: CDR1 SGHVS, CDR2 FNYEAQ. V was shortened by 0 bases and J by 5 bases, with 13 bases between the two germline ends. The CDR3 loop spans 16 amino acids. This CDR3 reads CASSLAVSGATGELFF. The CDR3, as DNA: TGTGCCAGCAGCTTAGCGGTTAGCGGTGCTACCGGGGAGCTGTTTTTT. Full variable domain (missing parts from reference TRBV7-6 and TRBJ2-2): GAGVSQSPRYKVTKRGQDVALRCDPISGHVSLYWYRQALGQGPEFLTYFNYEAQQDKSGLPNDRFSAERPEGSISTLTIQRTEQRDSAMYRCASSLAVSGATGELFFGEGSRLTVL.

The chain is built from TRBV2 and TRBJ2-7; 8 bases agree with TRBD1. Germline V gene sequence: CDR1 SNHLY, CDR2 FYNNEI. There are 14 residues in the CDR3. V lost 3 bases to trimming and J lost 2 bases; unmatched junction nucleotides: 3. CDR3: CASSEQGAAYEQYV. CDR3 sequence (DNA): TGTGCCAGCAGTGAGCAGGGGGCCGCCTACGAGCAGTACGTC.